Detailed here is one T cell receptor beta chain. Its specific antigen is unknown. Per-base qualities were not stored, and no clone one base away is much larger. The data belong to a study of blood T cell repertoires in COVID-19 (dated by TCRdb to the early 2020s). A note on the overall study: Collaborator samples came from the United States, Italy and Spain and covered acute and convalescent phases of COVID-19. The prospective study material was composed of cDNA or gDNA derived from T cells, B-cell-depleted T cells, or PBMCs. Subjects who had been exposed to COVID-19, were actively infected with it, or had recovered from it provided the deeply sampled blood TCRbeta repertoires that made up the dataset. A freely available public database, intended as a resource for researchers studying the immune response to SARS-CoV-2, is where the repertoires were released. The samples were drawn from the first 160 participants of the ongoing ImmuneRACE study and from over 950 subjects provided by 6 global collaborators. A de-identified subject ID, COVID-19 status, age in years and sex were almost always included in the sample metadata. Where available, HLA class I and class II types were obtained from metadata supplied by the sample provider rather than from assay-based typing.

Reading the germline V gene gives CDR1 MDHEN and CDR2 SYDVKM. Relative to germline, V is 1 base shorter and J is 1 base shorter, with 7 bases between their ends. The CDR3 runs 14 amino acids, cysteine and phenylalanine included. Only the CDR3 part of the read is kept: 42 bases, read in frame from the first base. Participants in the prospective study were enrolled through a virtual design, were aged about 18 to 89 years, and lived in approximately 25 United States geographic areas. Cohort assignment in the prospective study relied on participant-reported clinical history from a screening survey and a study questionnaire. Exposed participants were defined as having been in contact with someone with a PCR-confirmed or clinician-diagnosed COVID-19 case within 2 weeks of study entry. In the prospective study, whole blood, serum and a nasopharyngeal or oropharyngeal swab were collected from each participant by mobile phlebotomists. Over a 2-month period, participants in the prospective study had the option of providing additional blood draws and questionnaires. Before DNA extraction, blood samples from the prospective study were shipped at room temperature or frozen.

TCRbeta CDR3 regions were amplified from genomic DNA by means of the immunoSEQ Assay, a bias-controlled multiplex PCR. Per the original workflow: Nucleated cell counts per sample were estimated from amplification of reference gene primers within the assay. To quantify the absolute abundance of each unique TCRbeta CDR3 rearrangement, sequence reads were collapsed and filtered. For each sample, productive Simpson clonality was calculated as the square root of Simpson's diversity index over productive rearrangements. TCRdb holds this immuneACCESS table with in-frame rearrangements only. Some clones are missing; in checked studies, unresolved V genes explain under half, and the rest has no known cause. That table gives V, J and clone size, and the DNA gave D and trimming. The sample profile shows roughly 250,000 clones; around 90% of them were found once. The top ten constitute 0.87% of the sample. What the authors observed across the whole study: How much clinical and demographic metadata was included differed by source and by participant, and the metadata was provided uncurated.

Sequenced: PBMCs or T cells enriched from blood (not recorded which). The chain links TRBV28 with TRBJ1-1; there is no confident call for the D gene. This TCR derives from a man in his fifties or sixties who had been exposed to COVID-19. The DNA sequence reads TGTGCCAGCAGTTTATACGCAGAGAACACTGAAGCTTTCTTT. It translates to CASSLYAENTEAFF.